These 7 T cell receptor beta chains were sequenced from one sample in a study of identical twins. Via MiXCR, TCRdb re-called the 5' RACE reads, giving one row per CDR3 protein. The sample consists of under 250,000 distinct CDR3 sequences, 6% to 8.5% of them appearing once. These data were likewise used in another study, on yellow fever vaccine responses in identical twins.

Source material: CD8+ T cells sorted from blood. Receptor source: a woman younger than 30 in good health.

There are a few counts of this clonotype. V is TRBV28 and J is TRBJ2-5; no definite D call. The CDR3 runs to 13 residues. The V gene's germline CDR1 is MDHEN and CDR2 SYDVKM. The V and J ends lost 1 base and 5 bases respectively, with 8 bases between them. The CDR3 sequence is CASSLLRLETQYF. CDR3 nucleotides: TGTGCCAGCAGTTTATTGCGGTTGGAGACCCAGTACTTC. Using reference TRBV28 and TRBJ2-5 for the parts outside the CDR3, the full variable domain is DVKVTQSSRYLVKRTGEKVFLECVQDMDHENMFWYRQDPGLGLRLIYFSYDVKMKEKGDIPEGYSVSREKKERFSLILESASTNQTSMYLCASSLLRLETQYFGPGTRLLVL.

This clonotype was detected ten times or more. The V gene is TRBV29-1, the J gene TRBJ2-7; the D gene could be TRBD1 or TRBD2 (5 bases each). Germline values: CDR1 SQVTM, CDR2 ANQGSEA. V shed 4 bases and J shed 5 bases, with 15 bases lying between them. The CDR3 is made up of 13 amino acids. This CDR3 reads CSVVSGRVHEQYF. For the CDR3, the DNA is TGCAGCGTTGTATCGGGACGAGTCCACGAGCAGTACTTC.

This clonotype was recorded many times. J is TRBJ2-1 and V is TRBV7-6; no definite D call. This CDR3 spans 11 amino acids. V was trimmed by 5 bases and J by 8 bases, leaving 7 bases between them. CDR1 is SGHVS and CDR2 is FNYEAQ in the germline V gene. CDR3 loop: CASSTGHEQFF. CDR3 nucleotide sequence: TGTGCCAGCAGCACTGGGCATGAGCAGTTCTTC.

The chain joins TRBV2 to TRBJ2-7; TRBD1 is a possible D gene (5 bases). The CDR3 length is 12 residues. Germline assignment: CDR1 SNHLY and CDR2 FYNNEI. Deletions cut 8 bases from V and 6 bases from J, with 14 bases between. The CDR3 region is CASPAGLGEQYV. The CDR3 DNA sequence: TGTGCCAGCCCCGCAGGGTTGGGCGAGCAGTACGTC.

The rearrangement joins TRBV10-3 to TRBJ2-5, with D perhaps TRBD1 (5 bases). The CDR3 sequence is 15 residues long. The V and J ends lost 2 bases and 5 bases respectively, with 15 bases between them. Germline assignment: CDR1 ENHRY and CDR2 SYGVKD. The CDR3 region has the DNA TGTGCCATCAGTGAGCCTGCAGGGTTTCCGGAGACCCAGTACTTC. Amino acids: CAISEPAGFPETQYF.

This clonotype has just a few counts. This sequence joins TRBV7-8 and TRBJ1-6; a possible D gene is TRBD1 (6 bases). The V and J ends lost 4 bases and 9 bases respectively, with 22 bases between them. Germline loops: CDR1 SGHVS, CDR2 FQNEAQ. This CDR3 comprises 17 residues. DNA for the CDR3: TGTGCCAGCAGCTCCCGCGGGGAACAGGGCTGGGGTTCACCCCTCCACTTT. Translated, it gives CASSSRGEQGWGSPLHF.

This clonotype was counted many times. The CDR3 DNA follows: TGTGCCACCCCGAGGGGAGGGGGTGAAAAACTGTTTTTT. It codes for CATPRGGGEKLFF. J is TRBJ1-4 and V is TRBV2, with a possible D match to TRBD1 (6 bases). The CDR3 runs to 13 residues. Germline V gene lookup returns CDR1 SNHLY and CDR2 FYNNEI. Trimming took 10 bases from V and 7 from J, leaving 16 bases between them.